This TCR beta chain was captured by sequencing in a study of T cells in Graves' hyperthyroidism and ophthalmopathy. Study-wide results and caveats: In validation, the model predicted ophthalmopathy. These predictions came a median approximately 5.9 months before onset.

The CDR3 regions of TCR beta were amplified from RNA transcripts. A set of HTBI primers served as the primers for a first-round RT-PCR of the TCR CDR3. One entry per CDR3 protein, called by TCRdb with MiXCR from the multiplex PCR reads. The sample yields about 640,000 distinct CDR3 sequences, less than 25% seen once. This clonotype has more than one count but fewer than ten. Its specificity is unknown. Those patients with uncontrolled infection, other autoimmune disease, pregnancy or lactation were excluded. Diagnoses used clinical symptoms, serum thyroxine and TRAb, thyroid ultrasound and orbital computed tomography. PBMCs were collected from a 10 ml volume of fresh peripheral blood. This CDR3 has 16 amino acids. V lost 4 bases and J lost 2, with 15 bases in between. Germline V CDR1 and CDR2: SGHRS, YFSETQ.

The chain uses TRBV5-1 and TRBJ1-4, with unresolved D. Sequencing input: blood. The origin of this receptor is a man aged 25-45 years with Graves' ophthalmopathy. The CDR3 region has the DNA TGCGCCAGCAGCCCGCAAGGGTTGGGGACTAATGAAAAACTGTTTTTT. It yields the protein CASSPQGLGTNEKLFF.